This T cell receptor (beta chain) comes out of a study of shared clonotypes between healthy human individuals. Those who donated, Caucasian adults without exception, all lived in Nashville, Tennessee. The CD8 memory fraction combined CD45RO+ cells with TemRA cells (CCR7-negative CD45RA+). Using immunoSEQ multiplex PCR, the repertoire was profiled, and TCRdb retains in-frame clones only, with some absent. The data show 650,000 to 700,000 clones, with about nine tenths seen just once and 34% held by the top ten. Looked up from germline, CDR1 is SGHVS and CDR2 is FQNEAQ. This CDR3 is built from 16 residues. J lost 0 bases, V lost 1 base, and 4 bases had no gene match.

The receptor was derived from a man between 18 and 35 years old in good health. Some clones in this sample may be carry-over from other donors' samples. The chain couples TRBV7-8 to TRBJ2-3; 7 bases line up with TRBD2. The material sequenced was memory CD8+ T cells from PBMCs. Subset in this sample: CD45RO+ cells pooled with CCR7-negative TemRA cells. This chain's CDR3 is CASSLDGGGSTDTQYF. In nucleotides, the CDR3 is TGTGCCAGCAGCTTAGATGGGGGGGGGAGCACAGATACGCAGTATTTT.